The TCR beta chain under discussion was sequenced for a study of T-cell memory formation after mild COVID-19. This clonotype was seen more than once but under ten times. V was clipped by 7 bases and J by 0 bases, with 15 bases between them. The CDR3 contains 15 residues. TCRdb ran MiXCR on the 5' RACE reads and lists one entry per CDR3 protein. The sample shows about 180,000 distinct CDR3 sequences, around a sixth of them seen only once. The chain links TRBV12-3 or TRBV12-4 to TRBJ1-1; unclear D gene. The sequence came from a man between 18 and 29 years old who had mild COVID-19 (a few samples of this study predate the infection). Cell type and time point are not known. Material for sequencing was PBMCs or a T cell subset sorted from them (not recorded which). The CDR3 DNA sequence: TGTGCCAGCACCCCAATGGGCTTCATGAACACTGAAGCTTTCTTT. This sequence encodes CASTPMGFMNTEAFF.